The source of this T cell receptor beta chain is a study of blood T cell repertoires in COVID-19 (dated by TCRdb to the early 2020s). Regarding the study in general: Samples from collaborators originated in the United States, Italy and Spain and spanned both the acute and convalescent phases of COVID-19. The material from the prospective study consisted of cDNA or gDNA derived from T cells, B-cell-depleted T cells, or PBMCs. The dataset comprised deeply sampled blood TCRbeta repertoires from subjects exposed to, actively infected with, or recovered from COVID-19. The repertoires were released in a freely available public database meant as a resource for research on the immune response to SARS-CoV-2. Samples were obtained from the ongoing ImmuneRACE study (first 160 participants) and from 950 to 1,500 subjects provided by 6 global collaborators. Nearly every sample came with metadata listing a de-identified subject ID, COVID-19 status, age in years and sex. Where HLA class I and class II types were available, the types were taken from metadata supplied by the sample provider, not from assay-based typing.

The CDR3 sequence holds 14 residues, the cysteine and phenylalanine included. Only the CDR3 portion is preserved as DNA: 42 bases, with reading frame beginning at the first base. From a lookup of the germline V gene, CDR1 and CDR2 are MNHEY and SVGEGT. The germline ends are 10 bases apart after V is trimmed by 0 bases and J by 7 bases. On this clone itself: Its target antigen remains unknown. The sample holds no much larger clone one base away, and base qualities are not on file.

General conclusions and limits of the study: Clinical and demographic metadata were provided uncurated, with the amount varying by source and participant.

One collaborating source in Seattle enrolled patients during active infection and followed them longitudinally through the course of disease. Whole blood was collected in K2EDTA tubes by collaborating institutions according to the institutions' own protocols. For TCRbeta analysis, collaborators shipped samples as frozen whole blood, isolated PBMCs, or DNA extracted from either of those sample types. The immunoSEQ Assay, a bias-controlled multiplex PCR, was used to amplify TCRbeta CDR3 regions from genomic DNA. Regarding the original processing steps: The number of nucleated cells in each sample was estimated by amplification of reference gene primers within the assay. To quantify the absolute abundance of each unique TCRbeta CDR3 rearrangement, sequence reads were collapsed and filtered. Productive Simpson clonality was computed per sample as the square root of Simpson's diversity index over productive rearrangements. Held by TCRdb, this immuneACCESS table contains in-frame sequences only and omits some clones. Under half of the omission traces to an unresolved V gene where checked; the cause of the rest is unknown. V and J calls and clone size come straight from that table; D and trimming were deduced from the DNA. The sample table contains around 160,000 clones; only one count was recorded for 80% to 95% of them. Approximately 2% of the sample comes from the top ten.

Rearrangement joined TRBV6-2 or TRBV6-3 to TRBJ1-5; no D gene is confidently identified. The receptor comes from an older woman with COVID-19, enrolled during active disease. The material sequenced was peripheral blood. The CDR3 in this case is CASSYSPREQPQHF. The DNA is TGTGCCAGCAGTTACTCCCCGAGGGAGCAGCCCCAGCATTTT.